This is a list of T cell receptor beta chains from one sample in a study of OX40 agonist ivuxolimab in advanced cancers. Using immunoSEQ multiplex PCR, the repertoire was profiled, and TCRdb retains in-frame clones only, with some absent. The sample carries tens of thousands of clones, around 77% recorded once. The sequenced sample was CD4+ or CD8+ T cells sorted from blood, obtained in a trial of the OX40 agonist ivuxolimab. The receptors were gathered from an adult with an advanced solid tumor such as melanoma, head and neck, liver or kidney cancer. Each CDR3 is given with its conserved first and last residue. A D gene is named only where the DNA matches it firmly. A clone size is listed for some rows: how often the clone was seen (once, few, many), or a class if it is expanded.

CDR3nt: TGCGCCAGCAGCTCGGGAGATCTGAACACTGAAGCTTTCTTT
CDR3aa: CASSSGDLNTEAFF
abundance: -
j_gene: TRBJ1-1
d_gene: -
v_gene: TRBV5-1

CDR3nt: TGTGCCAGCTCCCAAAGACAGGACAGCACAGATACGCAGTATTTT
CDR3aa: CASSQRQDSTDTQYF
abundance: -
j_gene: TRBJ2-3
d_gene: -
v_gene: TRBV18

CDR3nt: TGCGCCAGCAGTCCAGAGGAGTCTCCCCGAGAGACCCAGTACTTC
CDR3aa: CASSPEESPRETQYF
abundance: -
j_gene: TRBJ2-5
d_gene: -
v_gene: TRBV4-1

CDR3nt: TGTGCTAGTGGGGGACTTAACTCCTACGAGCAGTACTTC
CDR3aa: CASGGLNSYEQYF
abundance: -
j_gene: TRBJ2-7
d_gene: -
v_gene: TRBV12-5

CDR3nt: TGTGCCAGCTCACCTTCAGGGGGATATCAGCCCCAGCATTTT
CDR3aa: CASSPSGGYQPQHF
abundance: -
j_gene: TRBJ1-5
d_gene: TRBD1
v_gene: TRBV18

CDR3nt: TGTGCCAGCAGCTTGGCCTTCGTAGCGGGAGCTCGTAATGAGCAGTTCTTC
CDR3aa: CASSLAFVAGARNEQFF
abundance: few
j_gene: TRBJ2-1
d_gene: TRBD2
v_gene: TRBV5-4

CDR3nt: TGCGCCAGCAGCAAAGATGGGAGTGAAGCTTTCTTT
CDR3aa: CASSKDGSEAFF
abundance: -
j_gene: TRBJ1-1
d_gene: -
v_gene: TRBV5-1

CDR3nt: TGTGCCAGCAGTCCCTGGACAGGACAAAATGAGCAGTTCTTC
CDR3aa: CASSPWTGQNEQFF
abundance: -
j_gene: TRBJ2-1
d_gene: TRBD1
v_gene: TRBV28

CDR3nt: TGTGCCAGCATGGGGACTAGCGGGAGAATCTCGCAGTTCTTC
CDR3aa: CASMGTSGRISQFF
abundance: few
j_gene: TRBJ2-1
d_gene: TRBD2
v_gene: TRBV2

CDR3nt: TGTGCCAGCAGCTTAGAATCCCGGGCGGGCGAGCAGTACTTC
CDR3aa: CASSLESRAGEQYF
abundance: -
j_gene: TRBJ2-7
d_gene: -
v_gene: TRBV7-2

CDR3nt: TGTGCCAGCAGCTTAGCCCTCGATAATTCACCCCTCCACTTT
CDR3aa: CASSLALDNSPLHF
abundance: once
j_gene: TRBJ1-6
d_gene: -
v_gene: TRBV11-2

CDR3nt: TGTGCCAGCAGCATGGGACAGGATTATGGCTACACCTTC
CDR3aa: CASSMGQDYGYTF
abundance: -
j_gene: TRBJ1-2
d_gene: TRBD1
v_gene: TRBV11-2

CDR3nt: TGTGCCAGCAGCTGGCCTTACGGGGGTAGGGATACTGAAGCTTTCTTT
CDR3aa: CASSWPYGGRDTEAFF
abundance: -
j_gene: TRBJ1-1
d_gene: -
v_gene: TRBV5-4

CDR3nt: TGTGCCAGCAGTTACAGTCAGCAGGGTCAAGAGACCCAGTACTTC
CDR3aa: CASSYSQQGQETQYF
abundance: -
j_gene: TRBJ2-5
d_gene: -
v_gene: TRBV6-6

CDR3nt: TGTGCCACCAGCGTTGCGAGCGGCGCCTACAATGAGCAGTTCTTC
CDR3aa: CATSVASGAYNEQFF
abundance: -
j_gene: TRBJ2-1
d_gene: -
v_gene: TRBV15

CDR3nt: TGTGCCACCAGCAGAGATCTGAGAAGCACAGATACGCAGTATTTT
CDR3aa: CATSRDLRSTDTQYF
abundance: -
j_gene: TRBJ2-3
d_gene: -
v_gene: TRBV15

CDR3nt: TGTGCCAGCTCCCAAGGGACAGGAGCGAACACCGGGGAGCTGTTTTTT
CDR3aa: CASSQGTGANTGELFF
abundance: -
j_gene: TRBJ2-2
d_gene: TRBD1
v_gene: TRBV18

CDR3nt: TGTGCCAGCAGCTATGGGACAGGGGGGATTGGAAACACCATATATTTT
CDR3aa: CASSYGTGGIGNTIYF
abundance: -
j_gene: TRBJ1-3
d_gene: TRBD1
v_gene: TRBV11-2

CDR3nt: TGTGCCAGCTCACCACAGAGGGTTGGGAACACTGAAGCTTTCTTT
CDR3aa: CASSPQRVGNTEAFF
abundance: -
j_gene: TRBJ1-1
d_gene: -
v_gene: TRBV18

CDR3nt: TGTGCCAGCAAAGGCGGTACCTACAATGAGCAGTTCTTC
CDR3aa: CASKGGTYNEQFF
abundance: -
j_gene: TRBJ2-1
d_gene: -
v_gene: TRBV6-4

CDR3nt: TGTGCCAGCAGTCGGGGGATGGGTAATCAGCCCCAGCATTTT
CDR3aa: CASSRGMGNQPQHF
abundance: -
j_gene: TRBJ1-5
d_gene: -
v_gene: TRBV6-5

CDR3nt: TGTGCCAGCAGCGCGATAGCGGGTCTTCTCGGCTACACCTTC
CDR3aa: CASSAIAGLLGYTF
abundance: -
j_gene: TRBJ1-2
d_gene: -
v_gene: TRBV11-2